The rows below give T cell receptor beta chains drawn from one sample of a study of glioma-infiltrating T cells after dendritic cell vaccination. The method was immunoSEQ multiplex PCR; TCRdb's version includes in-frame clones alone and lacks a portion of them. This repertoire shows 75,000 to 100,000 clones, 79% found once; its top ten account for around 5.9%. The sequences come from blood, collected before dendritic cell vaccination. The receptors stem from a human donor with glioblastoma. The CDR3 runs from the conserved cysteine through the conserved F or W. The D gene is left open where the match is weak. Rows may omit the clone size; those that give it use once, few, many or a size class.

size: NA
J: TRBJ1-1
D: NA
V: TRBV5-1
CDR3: CASSLGATGVNTEAFF
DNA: TGCGCCAGCAGCTTGGGAGCTACGGGGGTGAACACTGAAGCTTTCTTT

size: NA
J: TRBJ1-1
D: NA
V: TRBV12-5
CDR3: CASGSGITEAFF
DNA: TGTGCTAGTGGTTCAGGGATCACTGAAGCTTTCTTT

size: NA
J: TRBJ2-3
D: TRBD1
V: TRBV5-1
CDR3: CASSKDWTGEMADTQYF
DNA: TGCGCCAGCAGCAAGGATTGGACAGGGGAAATGGCAGATACGCAGTATTTT

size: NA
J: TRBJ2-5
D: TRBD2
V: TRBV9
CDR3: CASSGSSGHSQETQYF
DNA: TGTGCCAGCAGCGGTTCTAGCGGGCATTCTCAAGAGACCCAGTACTTC

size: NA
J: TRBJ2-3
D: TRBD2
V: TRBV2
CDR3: CASSPLAGESTDTQYF
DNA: TGTGCCAGCAGTCCACTAGCGGGGGAGAGCACAGATACGCAGTATTTT

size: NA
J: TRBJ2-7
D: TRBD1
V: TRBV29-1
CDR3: CSGATGGDINEQYF
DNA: TGCAGCGGGGCGACAGGGGGCGACATCAACGAGCAGTACTTC

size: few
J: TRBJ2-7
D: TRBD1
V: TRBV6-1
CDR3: CASSELDRAGGQYF
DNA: TGTGCCAGCAGTGAATTAGACAGGGCTGGGGGGCAGTACTTC

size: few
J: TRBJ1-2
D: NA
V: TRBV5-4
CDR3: CASSLGGEYYGYTF
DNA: TGTGCCAGCAGCTTGGGGGGGGAATACTATGGCTACACCTTC

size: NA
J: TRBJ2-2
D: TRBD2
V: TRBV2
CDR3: CASSIWEGNTGELFF
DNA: TGTGCCAGCAGTATCTGGGAGGGAAACACCGGGGAGCTGTTTTTT

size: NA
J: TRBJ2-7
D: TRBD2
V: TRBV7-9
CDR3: CASSLVGEGLSDEQYF
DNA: TGTGCCAGCAGCTTAGTGGGGGAGGGCCTTTCGGACGAGCAGTACTTC

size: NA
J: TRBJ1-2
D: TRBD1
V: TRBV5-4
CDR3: CASSSDRESDGYTF
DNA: TGTGCCAGCAGTTCGGACAGGGAGTCGGATGGCTACACCTTC

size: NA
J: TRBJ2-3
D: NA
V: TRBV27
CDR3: CASSLLQGPTDTQYF
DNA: TGTGCCAGCAGTCTCCTACAGGGACCGACAGATACGCAGTATTTT

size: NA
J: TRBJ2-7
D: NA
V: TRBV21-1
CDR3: CASSKRPGNPPRGSYEQYF
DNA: TGTGCCAGCAGCAAACGGCCCGGAAATCCGCCAAGGGGCTCCTACGAGCAGTACTTC

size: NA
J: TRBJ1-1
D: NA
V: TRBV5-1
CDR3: CASSNGQPNTEAFF
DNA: TGCGCCAGCAGCAACGGACAACCGAACACTGAAGCTTTCTTT

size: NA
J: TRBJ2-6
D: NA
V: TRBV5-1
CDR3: CASRTASSGANVLTF
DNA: TGCGCCAGCAGGACAGCTAGCTCTGGGGCCAACGTCCTGACTTTC

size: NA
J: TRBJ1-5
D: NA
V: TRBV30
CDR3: CAWSVQGGQPQHF
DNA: TGTGCCTGGAGTGTGCAGGGTGGTCAGCCCCAGCATTTT

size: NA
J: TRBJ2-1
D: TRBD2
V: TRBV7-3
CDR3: CASSPWGGGYNEQFF
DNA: TGTGCCAGCAGCCCATGGGGGGGAGGCTACAATGAGCAGTTCTTC

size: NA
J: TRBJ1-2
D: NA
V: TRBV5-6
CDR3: CASSLTKWGHSYTF
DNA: TGTGCCAGCAGCTTGACGAAATGGGGGCACAGCTACACCTTC

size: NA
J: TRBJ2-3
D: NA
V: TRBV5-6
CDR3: CASNQRVTDTQYF
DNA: TGTGCCAGCAACCAGCGGGTCACAGATACGCAGTATTTT

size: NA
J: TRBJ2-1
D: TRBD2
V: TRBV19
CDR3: CASSISSGSHNEQFF
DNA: TGTGCCAGTAGTATAAGTAGCGGGAGTCACAATGAGCAGTTCTTC

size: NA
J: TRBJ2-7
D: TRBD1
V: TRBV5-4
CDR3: CASSRRTGSSYEQYF
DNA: TGTGCCAGCAGCAGAAGGACAGGGTCCTCCTACGAGCAGTACTTC

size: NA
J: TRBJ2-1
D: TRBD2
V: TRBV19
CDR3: CASSGLAGFYNEQFF
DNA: TGTGCCAGTAGCGGACTAGCGGGATTCTACAATGAGCAGTTCTTC

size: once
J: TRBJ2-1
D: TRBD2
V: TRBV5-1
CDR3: CASSFGGATHNEQFF
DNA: TGCGCCAGCAGCTTCGGGGGGGCCACCCACAATGAGCAGTTCTTC